This TCR beta chain was profiled in a study of blood T cell repertoires in COVID-19. TCRdb's copy holds only in-frame clones and misses some; the assay was immunoSEQ multiplex PCR. Of 50,000 to 65,000 clones listed, over 70% are singletons. Germline trimming cut 7 bases from V and 7 bases from J; bases unmatched to any gene: 9. This CDR3 is 13 amino acids long. The germline V gene encodes CDR1 SNHLY and CDR2 FYNNEI. V is TRBV2 and J is TRBJ2-7; 8 positions match TRBD1. Sequences were obtained from peripheral blood. The receptor was isolated from a human donor in a cohort sampled during active COVID-19. The CDR3 DNA follows: TGTGCCAGCAACGAGGACAGGGATCTTGAGCAGTACTTC. This encodes CASNEDRDLEQYF.